This T cell receptor (beta chain) comes out of a study of PD-1 blockade in classical Hodgkin lymphoma. Study outcomes and limitations: Complete responders showed a baseline diversity that resembled the diversity of newly diagnosed patients. After ASCT, patients who started nivolumab under 1 year later were excluded. Whatever underlies the repertoire differences (possibly disease activity or prior therapy) remains undefined.

Note on this clone: Its antigen is currently unknown.

Sequenced by immunoSEQ multiplex PCR; TCRdb stores in-frame clones only, minus some. The table lists 20,000 to 25,000 clones, about three quarters of them singletons. Relapses following autologous stem cell transplantation were seen in all patients, with brentuximab vedotin exposure varying. Progressive disease, partial response or complete response was each patient's best response. This clonotype originated in a human donor with classical Hodgkin lymphoma. Sequences were derived from peripheral blood mononuclear cells (PBMCs), sampled at baseline.

The chain's CDR3 is CASSRDRGDEKLFF. CDR3 bases: TGTGCCAGCTCCCGGGACAGGGGGGATGAAAAACTGTTTTTT. This rearrangement joins TRBV18 to TRBJ1-4, with 11 bases fitting TRBD1. The CDR3 covers 14 residues. Germline trimming cut 6 bases from V and 6 bases from J; bases unmatched to any gene: 3. Germline V gene sequence: CDR1 KGHSH, CDR2 LQKENI.